These 25 T cell receptor beta chains originate from one sample sequenced in a study of patients and donors after allogeneic stem cell transplantation. Via MiXCR, TCRdb re-called the RT-PCR reads, giving one row per CDR3 protein. Of hundreds of thousands of distinct CDR3 sequences listed, over 30% were seen once; the top ten hold around a tenth. The sample taken for sequencing was blood, either unsorted or a sorted T cell fraction (not recorded which). These receptors were taken from a human donor who was either an allogeneic HSCT recipient or a stem cell or donor lymphocyte infusion donor (not recorded which). It is not recorded whose cells these are; they may come from a transplant donor.

CDR3 sequence: CASSLDDRSPYGYTF. For the CDR3, the DNA is TGTGCCAGCAGTTTAGATGACAGGTCGCCCTATGGCTACACCTTC. This chain joins TRBV28 and TRBJ1-2; weak D call: TRBD1 (6 bases). This CDR3 has 15 amino acids. Germline CDR1 is MDHEN and CDR2 is SYDVKM. V gave up 2 bases and J gave up 4 bases, with 14 bases separating them.

The chain couples TRBV19 to TRBJ1-1; the D is unclear. There are 11 residues in the CDR3. The V and J ends lost 7 bases and 3 bases respectively, with 6 bases between them. Germline V gene lookup returns CDR1 LNHDA and CDR2 SQIVND (reference sequence). The CDR3 DNA follows: TGTGCCAGTATCCGAGACACTGAAGCTTTCTTT. Amino acid sequence: CASIRDTEAFF. The full variable domain, in which reference TRBV19 and TRBJ1-1 provide the parts outside the CDR3, is DGGITQSPKYLFRKEGQNVTLSCEQNLNHDAMYWYRQDPGQGLRLIYYSQIVNDFQKGDIAEGYSVSREKKESFPLTVTSAQKNPTAFYLCASIRDTEAFFGQGTRLTVV.

V is TRBV27 and J is TRBJ1-5, with a weak D call TRBD1 (6 bases). CDR3 length: 15 amino acids. V was shortened by 7 bases and J by 4 bases, with 17 bases between the two germline ends. CDR1 is MNHEY and CDR2 is SMNVEV in the germline V gene (reference sequence). CDR3 amino acids: CASTKMGQGNQPQHF. The DNA for the CDR3 is TGTGCCAGCACCAAAATGGGGCAGGGGAATCAGCCCCAGCATTTT.

This clonotype was recorded a few times. This sequence joins TRBV15 and TRBJ1-2; D unclear. Trimming removed 1 base at V and 4 bases at J, with 10 bases between. The CDR3 has 14 residues. Looked up from germline, CDR1 is LNHNV and CDR2 is YYDKDF (reference sequence). CDR3 region: CATSRVGQVYGYTF. The CDR3 DNA follows: TGTGCCACCAGCAGAGTCGGGCAGGTCTATGGCTACACCTTC.

This clonotype was seen a handful of times. The chain employs TRBV4-3 and TRBJ1-5; maybe TRBD1 (6 bases). Germline V gives CDR1 LGHNA, CDR2 YSLEER. The CDR3 covers 16 residues. The V end was cut by 0 bases, the J end by 1 base, with 10 bases between. The CDR3 reads CASSQDGGLSNQPQHF. Here the CDR3 DNA reads TGCGCCAGCAGCCAAGATGGGGGGCTAAGCAATCAGCCCCAGCATTTT.

The V call is TRBV10-3, the J call TRBJ2-7; 9 positions match TRBD1. In germline, CDR1 is ENHRY, CDR2 SYGVKD. This CDR3 spans 16 amino acids. V gave up 2 bases and J gave up 3 bases; unmatched junction bases: 8. The DNA for the CDR3 is TGTGCCATCAGTGAGGGTCGGCGGACAGGGGACTACGAGCAGTACTTC. It encodes CAISEGRRTGDYEQYF.

This clonotype was picked up a small number of times. CDR3 nucleotides: TGCAGTGCTAGTAATCTTTTCGACACTGAAGCTTTCTTT. Its protein product is CSASNLFDTEAFF. The V and J genes are TRBV20-1 and TRBJ1-1, with D unclear. The CDR3 is 13 residues long. Trimming cost V 3 bases and J 3 bases, with 11 bases left between them. Germline V lookup: CDR1 DFQATT, CDR2 SNEGSKA (reference sequence).

The chain joins TRBV10-3 to TRBJ1-1, with D tentatively TRBD1 (5 bases). Germline CDR1 and CDR2: ENHRY and SYGVKD. There are 13 residues in the CDR3. Deletions cut 4 bases from V and 6 bases from J, with 12 bases between. CDR3 bases: TGTGCCATCAGTGTCGCCGTGGGGGCTGAAGCTTTCTTT. Translating it yields CAISVAVGAEAFF.

The chain carries TRBV20-1 and TRBJ2-4; tentative D call: TRBD2 (6 bases). V was pared by 2 bases and J by 0 bases, with 8 bases between. The CDR3 has 14 amino acids. Germline assignment: CDR1 DFQATT and CDR2 SNEGSKA (reference sequence). CDR3 sequence reads: CSARIGGAKNIQYF. The CDR3 nucleotides are TGCAGTGCTAGAATCGGGGGAGCCAAAAACATTCAGTACTTC.

The chain has TRBV12-3 or TRBV12-4 and TRBJ1-2, with D unclear. V was pared by 7 bases and J by 4 bases, with 19 bases between. This CDR3 is built from 15 residues. CDR3 amino acids: CASTSPRGSIYGYTF. The DNA of the CDR3 is TGTGCCAGCACCTCTCCCCGAGGCAGCATCTATGGCTACACCTTC.

This clonotype has more than one count but fewer than ten. The gene calls are TRBV3-1 and TRBJ1-1; tentatively, D is TRBD1 (5 bases). V lost 3 bases to trimming and J lost 2 bases, with 13 bases between them. This CDR3 is 15 amino acids long. CDR1 is LGHDT, CDR2 YNNKEL, per germline (reference sequence). The CDR3 reads CASSHSAGANTEAFF. The CDR3 DNA follows: TGTGCCAGCAGCCATTCGGCTGGGGCCAACACTGAAGCTTTCTTT.

J is TRBJ2-5 and V is TRBV27; TRBD1 matches 7 bases. The CDR3 is 14 residues long. Germline V gives CDR1 MNHEY, CDR2 SMNVEV (reference sequence). The J segment lost 2 bases and the V segment lost 5 bases, leaving 5 bases of the junction unmatched. CDR3 coding DNA: TGTGCCAGCAGTGAAGTGGGACAGCAAGAGACCCAGTACTTC. Its translation is CASSEVGQQETQYF.

The chain joins TRBV20-1 to TRBJ2-3; a weak D match, TRBD1 (5 bases). With 5 bases removed from V and 0 bases from J, the gap between germline ends came to 12 bases. The germline gives CDR1 DFQATT, CDR2 SNEGSKA (reference sequence). The CDR3 runs 14 residues. The CDR3 DNA follows: TGCAGTGCTCGGCAACAGGAGAGCACAGATACGCAGTATTTT. It yields the protein CSARQQESTDTQYF.

This clonotype was seen ten or more times. The chain is built from TRBV29-1 and TRBJ1-2; D is ambiguous. The CDR3 extends over 12 amino acids. The V gene's germline CDR1 is SQVTM and CDR2 ANQGSEA. Trimming took off 0 bases at V and 8 bases at J, with 10 bases between the two ends. DNA of the CDR3: TGCAGCGTTGAAGATGGCGACGGGGGCTACACCTTC. Amino acid sequence: CSVEDGDGGYTF.

In its sample, this clonotype was seen a few times. The rearrangement joins TRBV20-1 to TRBJ2-7; the match to TRBD2 covers 11 bases. From germline, CDR1 is DFQATT and CDR2 SNEGSKA (reference sequence). CDR3 length equals 14 residues. J lost 2 bases, V lost 3 bases, and 3 bases had no gene match. The CDR3 sequence is CSASVAGGPYEQYF. The CDR3 bases are TGCAGTGCTAGTGTAGCGGGGGGGCCCTACGAGCAGTACTTC.

The chain combines TRBV12-3 or TRBV12-4 with TRBJ1-2, with D tentatively TRBD1 (6 bases). V lost 1 base and J lost 9, with 9 bases in between. The CDR3 is 12 amino acids. The CDR3 region is CASSLGGHRYTF. The CDR3 nucleotides are TGTGCCAGCAGTTTAGGGGGGCACCGCTACACCTTC.

This clonotype has more than one count but fewer than ten. This rearrangement joins TRBV6-1 to TRBJ2-1, with D possibly matching TRBD1 (6 bases). The length of the CDR3 is 15 residues. Germline-derived CDR1 and CDR2 are MNHNS and SASEGT. Trimming shortened V by 7 bases and J by 6 bases, and 19 bases separated the two germline ends. CDR3 coding DNA: TGTGCCAGCACCAGAAGAACAGGGAATACCAATGAGCAGTTCTTC. As protein: CASTRRTGNTNEQFF.

This clonotype was picked up many times. This chain joins TRBV15 and TRBJ1-2; no firm D call. The V end lost 0 bases, the J end lost 2 bases, and 7 bases lay between the germline ends. This CDR3 is built from 14 residues. CDR1 is LNHNV and CDR2 is YYDKDF in the germline V gene (reference sequence). The CDR3 nucleotides are TGTGCCACCAGCAGAGATAGAGGGAACTATGGCTACACCTTC. Translation gives CATSRDRGNYGYTF.

This chain connects TRBV14 to TRBJ2-7; D is unresolved. CDR1 and CDR2 (germline): SGHDN, FVKESK. V was trimmed by 1 base and J by 2 bases, leaving 12 bases between them. The CDR3 is made up of 15 amino acids. The CDR3 sequence: CASSQGAGYTYEQYF. Here the CDR3 DNA reads TGTGCCAGCAGCCAAGGGGCAGGTTATACCTACGAGCAGTACTTC.

The chain joins TRBV5-1 to TRBJ2-5; D is perhaps TRBD1 (8 bases). V lost 2 bases and J 3 bases, leaving 11 bases between the germline ends. The V gene's germline CDR1 is SGHRS and CDR2 YFSETQ. The CDR3 loop spans 14 amino acids. CDR3 DNA: TGCGCCAGCAGCTTTACAGGGGGGGAAGAGACCCAGTACTTC. This encodes CASSFTGGEETQYF. The full variable domain, completed using reference TRBV5-1 and TRBJ2-5, is KAGVTQTPRYLIKTRGQQVTLSCSPISGHRSVSWYQQTPGQGLQFLFEYFSETQRNKGNFPGRFSGRQFSNSRSEMNVSTLELGDSALYLCASSFTGGEETQYFGPGTRLLVL.

This chain uses TRBV24-1 with TRBJ2-2; unclear D gene. The CDR3 totals 13 residues. The germline V gene has CDR1 KGHDR and CDR2 SFDVKD. Trimming removed 4 bases from V and 4 bases from J, with 6 bases in between. The CDR3 region is CATSEVLTGELFF. The DNA for the CDR3 is TGTGCCACCAGTGAAGTCCTCACCGGGGAGCTGTTTTTT.

This chain uses TRBV5-6 with TRBJ2-5, with a weak D call TRBD2 (6 bases). The CDR3 loop spans 13 amino acids. Germline lookup yields CDR1 SGHDT and CDR2 YYEEEE. Trimming took 1 base from V and 5 from J, leaving 9 bases between them. The DNA for the CDR3 is TGTGCCAGCAGCTTGTTCCGGGGGGAGACCCAGTACTTC. As protein: CASSLFRGETQYF.

This clonotype has only a few counts. This chain uses TRBV3-1 with TRBJ1-5; D uncertain. The germline gives CDR1 LGHDT, CDR2 YNNKEL (reference sequence). The V end was cut by 0 bases, the J end by 7 bases, with 10 bases between. CDR3 length: 14 residues. CDR3 in amino acids: CASSQEWSGQPQHF. Here the CDR3 DNA reads TGTGCCAGCAGCCAAGAATGGAGCGGCCAGCCCCAGCATTTT.

The chain has TRBV4-2 and TRBJ2-3; D uncertain. Germline V CDR1 and CDR2: LGHNA, YNFKEQ. Trimming removed 5 bases from V and 2 bases from J, with 14 bases in between. The CDR3 totals 15 residues. The CDR3 DNA reads as TGTGCCAGCAGCGAGGCACGGCTAACCACAGATACGCAGTATTTT. This codes for CASSEARLTTDTQYF.

This rearrangement joins TRBV21-1 to TRBJ1-5; the D call TRBD1 from the table was never checked on the DNA. TRBV21-1 is a listed pseudogene. The CDR3 sequence is 15 residues long. Here the CDR3 DNA reads TGTGCCAGCAGCAACGGACTTCGGGGGTATCAGCCCCAGCATTTT. It translates to CASSNGLRGYQPQHF.